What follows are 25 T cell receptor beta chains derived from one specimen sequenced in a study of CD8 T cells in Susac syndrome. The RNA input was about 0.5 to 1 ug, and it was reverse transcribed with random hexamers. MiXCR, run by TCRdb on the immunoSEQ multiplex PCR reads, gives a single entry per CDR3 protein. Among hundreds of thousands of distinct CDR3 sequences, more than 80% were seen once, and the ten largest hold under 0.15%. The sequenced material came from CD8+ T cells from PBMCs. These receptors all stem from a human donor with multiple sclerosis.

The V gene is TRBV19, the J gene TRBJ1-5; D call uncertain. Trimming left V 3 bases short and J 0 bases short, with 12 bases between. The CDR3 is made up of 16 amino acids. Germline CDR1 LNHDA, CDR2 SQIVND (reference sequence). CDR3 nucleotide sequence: TGTGCCAGTAGTATCCCCCCGGCAGGTAGCAATCAGCCCCAGCATTTT. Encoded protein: CASSIPPAGSNQPQHF.

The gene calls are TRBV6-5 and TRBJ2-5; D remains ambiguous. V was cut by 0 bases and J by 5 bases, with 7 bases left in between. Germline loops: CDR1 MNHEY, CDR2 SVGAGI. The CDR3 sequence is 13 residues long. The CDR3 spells CASSYSNSETQYF. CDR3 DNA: TGTGCCAGCAGTTACTCCAACAGTGAGACCCAGTACTTC.

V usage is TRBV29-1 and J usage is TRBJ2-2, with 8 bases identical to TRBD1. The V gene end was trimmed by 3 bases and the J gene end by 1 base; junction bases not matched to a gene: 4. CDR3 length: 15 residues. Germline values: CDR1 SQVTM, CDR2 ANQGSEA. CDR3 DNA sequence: TGCAGCGTTGAGTTGGGGACAGGGAACACCGGGGAGCTGTTTTTT. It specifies CSVELGTGNTGELFF.

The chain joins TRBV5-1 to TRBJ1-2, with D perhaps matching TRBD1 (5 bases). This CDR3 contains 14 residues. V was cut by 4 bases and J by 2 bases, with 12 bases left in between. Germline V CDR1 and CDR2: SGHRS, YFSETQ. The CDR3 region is CASSVDKNNYGYTF. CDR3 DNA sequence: TGCGCCAGCAGCGTGGACAAGAACAACTATGGCTACACCTTC. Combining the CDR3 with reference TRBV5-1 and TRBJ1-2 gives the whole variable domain KAGVTQTPRYLIKTRGQQVTLSCSPISGHRSVSWYQQTPGQGLQFLFEYFSETQRNKGNFPGRFSGRQFSNSRSEMNVSTLELGDSALYLCASSVDKNNYGYTFGSGTRLTVV.

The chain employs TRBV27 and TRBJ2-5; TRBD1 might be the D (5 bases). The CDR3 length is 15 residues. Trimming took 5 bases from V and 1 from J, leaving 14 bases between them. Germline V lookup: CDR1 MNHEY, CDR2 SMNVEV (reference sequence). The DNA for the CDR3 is TGTGCCAGCAGTCCTTCTAGGGGCCTCCAAGAGACCCAGTACTTC. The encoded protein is CASSPSRGLQETQYF.

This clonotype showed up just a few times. The CDR3: CAWSVQDEQYF. The CDR3, as DNA: TGTGCCTGGAGTGTACAGGACGAGCAGTACTTC. The chain has TRBV30 and TRBJ2-7; D might be TRBD1 (5 bases). CDR1 is GTSNPN, CDR2 SVGIG, per germline (reference sequence). The V gene lost 0 bases and the J gene lost 5 bases, with 5 bases spanning the gap. The CDR3 spans 11 residues.

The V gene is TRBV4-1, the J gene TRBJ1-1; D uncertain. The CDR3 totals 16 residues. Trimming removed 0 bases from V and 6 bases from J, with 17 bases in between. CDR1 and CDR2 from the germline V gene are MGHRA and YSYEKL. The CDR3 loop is CASSQDDRMVRAEAFF. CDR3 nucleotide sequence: TGCGCCAGCAGCCAAGATGATAGGATGGTTCGGGCTGAAGCTTTCTTT.

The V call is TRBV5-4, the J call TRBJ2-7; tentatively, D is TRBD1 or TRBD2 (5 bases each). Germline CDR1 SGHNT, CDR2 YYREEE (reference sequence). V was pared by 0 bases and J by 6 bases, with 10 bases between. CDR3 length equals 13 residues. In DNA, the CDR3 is TGTGCCAGCAGCTTGGGAGGGGCGGCCGAGCAGTACTTC. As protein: CASSLGGAAEQYF.

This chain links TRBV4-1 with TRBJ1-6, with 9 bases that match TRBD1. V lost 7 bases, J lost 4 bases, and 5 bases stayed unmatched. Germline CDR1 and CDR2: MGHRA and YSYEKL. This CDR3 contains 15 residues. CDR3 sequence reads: CASTRTGDYNSPLHF. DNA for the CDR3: TGCGCCAGCACTCGGACAGGGGATTATAATTCACCCCTCCACTTT.

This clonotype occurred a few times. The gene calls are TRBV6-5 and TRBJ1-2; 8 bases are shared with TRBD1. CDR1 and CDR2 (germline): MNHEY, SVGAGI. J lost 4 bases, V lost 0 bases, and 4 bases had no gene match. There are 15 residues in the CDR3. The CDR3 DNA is TGTGCCAGCAGTTACTCGGGACAGGAGATCTATGGCTACACCTTC. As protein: CASSYSGQEIYGYTF.

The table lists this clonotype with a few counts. The CDR3 nucleotides are TGTGCCAGCAGTTGGGGGACAGGGGATTCACCCCTCCACTTT. Amino acid sequence: CASSWGTGDSPLHF. This chain uses TRBV27 with TRBJ1-6, with 10 bases lining up with TRBD1. The CDR3 contains 14 residues. The germline gives CDR1 MNHEY, CDR2 SMNVEV (reference sequence). J lost 8 bases, V lost 4 bases, and 2 bases had no gene match.

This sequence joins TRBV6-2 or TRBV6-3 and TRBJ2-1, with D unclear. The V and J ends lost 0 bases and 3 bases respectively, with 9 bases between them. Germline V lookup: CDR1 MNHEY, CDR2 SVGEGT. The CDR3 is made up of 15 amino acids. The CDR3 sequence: CASSYSIRDYNEQFF. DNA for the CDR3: TGTGCCAGCAGTTACTCTATCCGCGACTACAATGAGCAGTTCTTC.

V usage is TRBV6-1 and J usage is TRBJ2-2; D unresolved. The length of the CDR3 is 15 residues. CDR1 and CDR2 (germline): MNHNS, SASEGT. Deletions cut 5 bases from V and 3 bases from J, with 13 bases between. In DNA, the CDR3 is TGTGCCAGCAGTCCGAGCACAGCAGACACCGGGGAGCTGTTTTTT. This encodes CASSPSTADTGELFF.

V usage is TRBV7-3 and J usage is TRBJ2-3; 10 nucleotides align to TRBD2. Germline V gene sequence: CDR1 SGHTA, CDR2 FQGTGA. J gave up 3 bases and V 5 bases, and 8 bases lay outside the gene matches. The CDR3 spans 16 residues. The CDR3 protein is CASSPSGSSLTDTQYF. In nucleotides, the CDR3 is TGTGCCAGCAGCCCTAGCGGGAGTTCCTTAACAGATACGCAGTATTTT. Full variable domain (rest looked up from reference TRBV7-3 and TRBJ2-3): GAGVSQTPSNKVTEKGKYVELRCDPISGHTALYWYRQSLGQGPEFLIYFQGTGAADDSGLPNDRFFAVRPEGSVSTLKIQRTERGDSAVYLCASSPSGSSLTDTQYFGPGTRLTVL.

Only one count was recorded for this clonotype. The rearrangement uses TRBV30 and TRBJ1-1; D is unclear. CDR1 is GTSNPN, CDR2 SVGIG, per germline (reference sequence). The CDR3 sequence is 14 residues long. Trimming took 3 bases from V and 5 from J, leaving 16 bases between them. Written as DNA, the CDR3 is TGTGCCTGGAGACATCGATGGGGAGAGACTGAAGCTTTCTTT. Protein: CAWRHRWGETEAFF.

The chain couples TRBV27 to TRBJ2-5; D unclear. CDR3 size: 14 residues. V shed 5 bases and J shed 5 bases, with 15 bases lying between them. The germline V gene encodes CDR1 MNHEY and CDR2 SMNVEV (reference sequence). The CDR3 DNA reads TGTGCCAGCAGTCCCCGACCCCTGCGGGAGACCCAGTACTTC. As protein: CASSPRPLRETQYF.

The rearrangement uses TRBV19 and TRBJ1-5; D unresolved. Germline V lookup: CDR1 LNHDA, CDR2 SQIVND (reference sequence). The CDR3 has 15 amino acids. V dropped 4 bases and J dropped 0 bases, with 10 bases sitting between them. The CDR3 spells CASSRVGYSNQPQHF. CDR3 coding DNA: TGTGCCAGTAGTAGGGTCGGATATAGCAATCAGCCCCAGCATTTT.

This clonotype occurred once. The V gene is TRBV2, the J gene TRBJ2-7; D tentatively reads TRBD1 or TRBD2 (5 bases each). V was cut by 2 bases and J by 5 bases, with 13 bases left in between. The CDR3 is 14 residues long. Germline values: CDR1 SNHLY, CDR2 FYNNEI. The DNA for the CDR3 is TGTGCCAGCAGTGAAAGCACAGGTAGCGACGAGCAGTACTTC. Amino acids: CASSESTGSDEQYF.

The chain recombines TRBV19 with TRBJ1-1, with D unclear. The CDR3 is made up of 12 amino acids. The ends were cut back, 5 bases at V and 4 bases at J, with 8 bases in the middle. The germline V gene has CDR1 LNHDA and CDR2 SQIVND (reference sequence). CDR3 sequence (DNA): TGTGCCAGTAGTGTCGAAGGCACTGAAGCTTTCTTT. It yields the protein CASSVEGTEAFF.

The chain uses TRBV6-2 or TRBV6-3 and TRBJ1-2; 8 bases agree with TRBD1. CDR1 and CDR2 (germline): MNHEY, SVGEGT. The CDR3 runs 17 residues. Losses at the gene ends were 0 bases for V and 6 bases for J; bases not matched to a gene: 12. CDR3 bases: TGTGCCAGCAGTTACTCGATTTCGGCAGGGGGCGGGCATGGCTACACCTTC. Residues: CASSYSISAGGGHGYTF.

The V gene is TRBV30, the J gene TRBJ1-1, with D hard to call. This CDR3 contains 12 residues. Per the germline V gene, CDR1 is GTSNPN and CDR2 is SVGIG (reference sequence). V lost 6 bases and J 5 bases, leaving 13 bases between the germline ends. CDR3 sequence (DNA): TGTGCCTGCCTTGGTTTATGGACTGAAGCTTTCTTT. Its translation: CACLGLWTEAFF.

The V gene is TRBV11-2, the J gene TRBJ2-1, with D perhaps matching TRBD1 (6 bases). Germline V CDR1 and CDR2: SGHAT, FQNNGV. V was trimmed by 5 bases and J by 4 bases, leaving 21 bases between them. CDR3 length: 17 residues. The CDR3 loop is CASSQERWDTMYNEQFF. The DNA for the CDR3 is TGTGCCAGCAGCCAAGAACGATGGGACACTATGTACAATGAGCAGTTCTTC.

The CDR3 spells CATSRDPGANTGELFF. The CDR3 coding sequence is TGTGCCACCAGCAGAGATCCAGGGGCCAACACCGGGGAGCTGTTTTTT. J is TRBJ2-2 and V is TRBV15, with a tentative D call TRBD1 (6 bases). The CDR3 loop spans 16 amino acids. Germline CDR1 reads LNHNV; CDR2 reads YYDKDF (reference sequence). V was pared by 0 bases and J by 2 bases, with 10 bases between.

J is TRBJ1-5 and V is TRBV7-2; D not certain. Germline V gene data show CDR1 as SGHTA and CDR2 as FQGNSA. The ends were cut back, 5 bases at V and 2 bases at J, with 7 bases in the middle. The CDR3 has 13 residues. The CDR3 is CASSHGGNQPQHF. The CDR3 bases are TGTGCCAGCAGCCACGGCGGCAATCAGCCCCAGCATTTT.

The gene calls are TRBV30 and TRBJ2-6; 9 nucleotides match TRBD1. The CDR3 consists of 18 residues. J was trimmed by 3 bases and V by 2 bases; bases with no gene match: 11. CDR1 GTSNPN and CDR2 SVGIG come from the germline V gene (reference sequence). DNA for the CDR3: TGTGCCTGGAGTACCCCCGGGACAGGGATTAGTGGGGCCAACGTCCTGACTTTC. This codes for CAWSTPGTGISGANVLTF.